These 10 T cell receptor beta chains came from one sample sequenced in a study of shared clonotypes between healthy human individuals. TCRdb keeps only in-frame clones here, not all; method: immunoSEQ multiplex PCR. The sample yields 2 million or so clones, roughly 94% seen once. What was sequenced was naive CD4+ T cells sorted from blood. Described subset: CD45RA+ positively selected. The receptors come from a man younger than 30 in good health.

The chain has TRBV5-4 and TRBJ2-7; 10 bases match TRBD2. After removal of 5 bases from V and 4 bases from J, the junction contained 3 bases not matched to a gene. The CDR3 length is 13 residues. Germline assignment: CDR1 SGHNT and CDR2 YYREEE (reference sequence). CDR3 bases: TGTGCCAGCAGGCTAGCGGGAGCGTACGAGCAGTACTTC. This sequence encodes CASRLAGAYEQYF. The full variable domain, in which reference TRBV5-4 and TRBJ2-7 provide the parts outside the CDR3, is ETGVTQSPTHLIKTRGQQVTLRCSSQSGHNTVSWYQQALGQGPQFIFQYYREEENGRGNFPPRFSGLQFPNYSSELNVNALELDDSALYLCASRLAGAYEQYFGPGTRLTVT.

The chain has TRBV28 and TRBJ1-6, with no clear D. Germline V lookup: CDR1 MDHEN, CDR2 SYDVKM. There are 13 residues in the CDR3. Trimming shortened V by 8 bases and J by 8 bases, and 13 bases separated the two germline ends. The CDR3 region is CASFGRRHSPLHF. DNA of the CDR3: TGTGCCAGCTTTGGGAGGAGGCATTCACCCCTCCACTTT.

V is TRBV29-1 and J is TRBJ1-1; tentative D call: TRBD1 (5 bases). Germline CDR1 SQVTM, CDR2 ANQGSEA. The V and J ends lost 5 bases and 7 bases respectively, with 17 bases between them. The CDR3 is 13 residues long. CDR3 in DNA: TGCAGCGTTATAGAGGGGTTATACATTGAAGCTTTCTTT. It codes for CSVIEGLYIEAFF.

The chain carries TRBV6-1 and TRBJ2-5, with 9 bases fitting TRBD2. The CDR3 is made up of 17 amino acids. CDR1 and CDR2 (germline): MNHNS, SASEGT. Trimming took 3 bases from V and 5 from J; bases not matched to a gene: 13. DNA of the CDR3: TGTGCCAGCAGTGAGGCCCCTGGCGGGGGGGCCAAGGAGACCCAGTACTTC. As protein: CASSEAPGGGAKETQYF.

With respect to this clone: Other nucleotide sequences in the sample specify the same CDR3. The rearrangement joins TRBV10-3 to TRBJ2-3; no clear D gene. The V gene lost 6 bases and the J gene lost 0 bases, with 4 bases spanning the gap. The CDR3 has 12 amino acids. CDR1 and CDR2 (germline): ENHRY, SYGVKD. CDR3 sequence (DNA): TGTGCCATCAGCGACAGCACAGATACGCAGTATTTT. Its translation: CAISDSTDTQYF.

This rearrangement joins TRBV4-1 to TRBJ1-5; the D is unclear. The CDR3 spans 15 residues. Germline lookup yields CDR1 MGHRA and CDR2 YSYEKL. Trimming removed 0 bases from V and 4 bases from J, with 10 bases in between. CDR3: CASSQDRTVNQPQHF. The CDR3, as DNA: TGCGCCAGCAGCCAAGATAGGACTGTTAATCAGCCCCAGCATTTT.

This clone was observed a single time. The chain has TRBV7-9 and TRBJ1-5; 9 nucleotides align to TRBD1. CDR3 length: 15 amino acids. V lost 1 base to trimming and J lost 6 bases; unmatched junction nucleotides: 4. Germline-derived CDR1 and CDR2 are SEHNR and FQNEAQ (reference sequence). The CDR3 nucleotides read TGTGCCAGCAGCTTAGGGGCGACAGGGGGTCAGCCCCAGCATTTT. Protein sequence: CASSLGATGGQPQHF.

The rearrangement joins TRBV5-5 to TRBJ1-2, with 8 bases matching TRBD1. CDR1 and CDR2 (germline): SGHKS, YYEKEE (reference sequence). Germline trimming cut 4 bases from V and 3 bases from J; bases unmatched to any gene: 5. CDR3 size: 14 residues. In DNA form, the CDR3 reads TGTGCCAGCAGCCCTTCGACAGGGGACTATGGCTACACCTTC. Its protein product is CASSPSTGDYGYTF.

The chain links TRBV19 to TRBJ2-3; 9 nucleotides line up with TRBD1. J gave up 7 bases and V 2 bases, and 10 bases lay outside the gene matches. Germline assignment: CDR1 LNHDA and CDR2 SQIVND (reference sequence). This CDR3 contains 16 residues. The CDR3 reads CASSIIPGQGLYTQYF. The CDR3 nucleotides are TGTGCCAGTAGTATAATTCCGGGACAGGGCCTGTATACGCAGTATTTT.

The V and J genes are TRBV6-1 and TRBJ1-2; 7 nucleotides match TRBD1. V trimming: 0 bases; J trimming: 4 bases; junction bases outside the gene matches: 8. The CDR3 has 16 amino acids. Germline CDR1 and CDR2: MNHNS and SASEGT. The CDR3 loop is CASSEAGGRGTYGYTF. The CDR3 nucleotides read TGTGCCAGCAGTGAAGCTGGGGGCAGGGGGACCTATGGCTACACCTTC.